This T cell receptor (beta chain) was captured in a study of Ad26.COV2.S vaccination and SARS-CoV-2 variants. Whole-study results and caveats: Placebo recipients showed lower spike-specific TCR breadth than vaccinees. Reported findings describe substantial breadth in spike-specific CD8+ and CD4+ T cell responses following vaccination. Participants given vaccine showed non-spike TCR breadth similar to that of placebo recipients.

On this clone: No antigen is known for it.

The germline V and J ends were trimmed by 1 base and 2 bases, with 9 bases remaining between them. The CDR3 runs 15 residues. CDR1 is MNHEY, CDR2 SMNVEV, per germline (reference sequence). Here immunoSEQ multiplex PCR was the method, and the copy in TCRdb shows in-frame clones only, minus some. The sample yields 150,000 to 200,000 clones, around 88% seen once. The chain couples TRBV27 to TRBJ2-1; either TRBD1 or TRBD2 may supply D (6 bases each). The sample in question was peripheral blood, obtained after recovery from COVID-19. This clonotype was obtained from a human donor who had recovered from COVID-19. The CDR3 DNA is TGTGCCAGCAGTTTATTGGGGGGCGCCTACAATGAGCAGTTCTTC. Encoded protein: CASSLLGGAYNEQFF.